This T cell receptor beta chain originates from a study of cytomegalovirus exposure and HLA in healthy donors. Study at large: The 120 validation repertoires, a later analysis reported, used the same platform as the approximately 730 repertoires from the first cohort.

Libraries were prepared by immunoSEQ multiplex PCR; TCRdb keeps only in-frame clonotypes and omits some of them. This sample has 150,000 to 200,000 clones, with 75% to 90% found just once. With respect to this clone: Its antigen is currently unknown.

Overall study results and limits: With high specificity and sensitivity, the classifier reportedly diagnosed cytomegalovirus status. The study designated fewer than 200 TCR beta chains cytomegalovirus-associated. Most sequenced TCRs were rare (though some public TCRs occurred in many donors).

The clonotype comes from a woman aged 18-29 years in good health and CMV-seronegative. The sequenced sample consisted of PBMCs.

As DNA, the CDR3 is TGCGCCAGCAGCTTGGAAGGGACAGGGGGCAACGGGGAGCTGTTTTTT. The encoded protein is CASSLEGTGGNGELFF. This chain links TRBV5-1 with TRBJ2-2; 12 nucleotides line up with TRBD1. In germline, CDR1 is SGHRS, CDR2 YFSETQ. Unmatched junction bases numbered 4, after V lost 0 bases and J lost 7 bases. This CDR3 spans 16 amino acids. The full variable domain, in which reference TRBV5-1 and TRBJ2-2 provide the parts outside the CDR3, is KAGVTQTPRYLIKTRGQQVTLSCSPISGHRSVSWYQQTPGQGLQFLFEYFSETQRNKGNFPGRFSGRQFSNSRSEMNVSTLELGDSALYLCASSLEGTGGNGELFFGEGSRLTVL.